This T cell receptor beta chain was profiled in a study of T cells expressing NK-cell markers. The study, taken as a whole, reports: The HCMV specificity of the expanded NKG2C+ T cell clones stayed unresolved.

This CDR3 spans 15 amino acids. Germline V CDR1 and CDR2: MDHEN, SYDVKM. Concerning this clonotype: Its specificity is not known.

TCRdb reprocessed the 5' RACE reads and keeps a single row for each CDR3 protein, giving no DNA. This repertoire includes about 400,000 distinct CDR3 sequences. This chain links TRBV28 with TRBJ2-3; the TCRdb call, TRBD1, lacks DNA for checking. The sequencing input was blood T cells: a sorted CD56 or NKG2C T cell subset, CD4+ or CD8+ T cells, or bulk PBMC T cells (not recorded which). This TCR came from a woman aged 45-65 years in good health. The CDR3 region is CASSLTTDTTDTQYF.